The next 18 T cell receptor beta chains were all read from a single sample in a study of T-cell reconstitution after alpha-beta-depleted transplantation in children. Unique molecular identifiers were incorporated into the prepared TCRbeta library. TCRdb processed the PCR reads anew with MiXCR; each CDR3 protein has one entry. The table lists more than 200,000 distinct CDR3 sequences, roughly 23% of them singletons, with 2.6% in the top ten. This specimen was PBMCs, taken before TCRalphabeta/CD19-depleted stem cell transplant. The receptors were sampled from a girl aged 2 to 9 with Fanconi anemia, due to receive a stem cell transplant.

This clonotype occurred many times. CDR3 sequence: CASSLGGQGPYEQYF. The CDR3 DNA follows: TGTGCCAGCAGTTTAGGAGGACAGGGTCCCTACGAGCAGTACTTC. V is TRBV27 and J is TRBJ2-7; TRBD1 matches at 8 bases. Trimming cost V 2 bases and J 2 bases; bases outside gene matches: 5. Germline V gene lookup returns CDR1 MNHEY and CDR2 SMNVEV (reference sequence). CDR3 length: 15 residues.

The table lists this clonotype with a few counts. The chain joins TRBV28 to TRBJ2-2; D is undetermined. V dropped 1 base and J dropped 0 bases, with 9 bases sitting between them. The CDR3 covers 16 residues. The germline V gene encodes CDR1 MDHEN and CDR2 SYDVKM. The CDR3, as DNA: TGTGCCAGCAGTTTATACACAACCCCGAACACCGGGGAGCTGTTTTTT. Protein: CASSLYTTPNTGELFF.

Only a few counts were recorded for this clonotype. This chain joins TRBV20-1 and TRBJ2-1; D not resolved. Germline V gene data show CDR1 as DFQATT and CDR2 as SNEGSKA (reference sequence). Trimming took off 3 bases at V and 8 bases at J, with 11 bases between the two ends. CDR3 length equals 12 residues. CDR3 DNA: TGCAGTGCTAGGCCCCTGGGCCATGAGCAGTTCTTC. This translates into CSARPLGHEQFF.

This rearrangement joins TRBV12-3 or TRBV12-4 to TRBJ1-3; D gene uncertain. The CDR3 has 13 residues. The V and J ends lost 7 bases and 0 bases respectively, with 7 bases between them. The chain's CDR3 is CASTSNSGNTIYF. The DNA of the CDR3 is TGTGCCAGCACCAGCAACTCTGGAAACACCATATATTTT.

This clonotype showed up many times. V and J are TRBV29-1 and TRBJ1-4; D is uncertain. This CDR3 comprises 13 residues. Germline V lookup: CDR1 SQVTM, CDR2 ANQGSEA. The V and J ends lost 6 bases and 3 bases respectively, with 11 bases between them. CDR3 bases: TGCAGCGTGAGCACCAGCTCTAATGAAAAACTGTTTTTT. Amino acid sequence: CSVSTSSNEKLFF.

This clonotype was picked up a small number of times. The CDR3 is CASSLPDSHIQYF. The CDR3 DNA reads TGTGCCAGCAGTTTACCGGACAGCCACATTCAGTACTTC. The rearrangement links TRBV28 to TRBJ2-4; D might be TRBD1 (6 bases). With 2 bases removed from V and 8 bases from J, the gap between germline ends came to 10 bases. Germline V gene lookup returns CDR1 MDHEN and CDR2 SYDVKM. The CDR3 sequence is 13 residues long.

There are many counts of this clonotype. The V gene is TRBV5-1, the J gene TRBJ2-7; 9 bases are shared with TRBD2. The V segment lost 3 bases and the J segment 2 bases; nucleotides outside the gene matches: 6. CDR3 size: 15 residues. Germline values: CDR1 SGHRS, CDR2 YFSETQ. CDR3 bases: TGCGCCAGCAGCTGGGGACTAGCCTTCACCTACGAGCAGTACTTC. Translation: CASSWGLAFTYEQYF.

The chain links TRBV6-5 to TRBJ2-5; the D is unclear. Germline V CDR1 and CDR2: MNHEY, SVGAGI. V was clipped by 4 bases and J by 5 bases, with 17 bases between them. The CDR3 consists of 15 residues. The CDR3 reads CASSSYIDLRETQYF. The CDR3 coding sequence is TGTGCCAGCAGTTCGTATATCGATCTTAGGGAGACCCAGTACTTC.

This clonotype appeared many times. The CDR3 nucleotides are TGTGCCAGCAGTTTGTTACCCAAAGACAGGTTTCCCCCCTACGAGCAGTACTTC. It translates to CASSLLPKDRFPPYEQYF. The gene calls are TRBV12-3 or TRBV12-4 and TRBJ2-7, with a tentative D call TRBD1 (6 bases). The CDR3 has 18 amino acids. Trimming pared 3 bases from V and 2 bases from J, leaving 23 bases between.

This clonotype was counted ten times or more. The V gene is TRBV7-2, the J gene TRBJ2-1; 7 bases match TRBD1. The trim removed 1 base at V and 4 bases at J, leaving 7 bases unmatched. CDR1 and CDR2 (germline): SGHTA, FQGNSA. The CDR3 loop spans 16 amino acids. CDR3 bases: TGTGCCAGCAGCTTAGTACCGGGACAGATTTACAATGAGCAGTTCTTC. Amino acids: CASSLVPGQIYNEQFF.

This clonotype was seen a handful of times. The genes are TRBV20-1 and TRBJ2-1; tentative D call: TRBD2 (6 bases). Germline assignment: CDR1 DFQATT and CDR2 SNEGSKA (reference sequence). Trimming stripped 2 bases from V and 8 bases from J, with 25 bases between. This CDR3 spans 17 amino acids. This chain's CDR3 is CSARRSAANLRGDEQFF. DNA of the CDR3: TGCAGTGCTAGACGATCAGCGGCCAATCTCCGCGGGGATGAGCAGTTCTTC.

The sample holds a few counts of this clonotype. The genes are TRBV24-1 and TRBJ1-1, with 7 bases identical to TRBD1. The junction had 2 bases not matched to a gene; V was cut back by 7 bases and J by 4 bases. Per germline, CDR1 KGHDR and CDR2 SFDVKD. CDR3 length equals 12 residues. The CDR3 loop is CATRGTATEAFF. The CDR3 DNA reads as TGTGCCACCAGGGGGACAGCCACTGAAGCTTTCTTT.

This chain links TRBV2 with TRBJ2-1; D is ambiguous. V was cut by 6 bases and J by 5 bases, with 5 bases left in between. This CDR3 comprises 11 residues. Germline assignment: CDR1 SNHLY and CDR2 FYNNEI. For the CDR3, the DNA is TGTGCCAGCAGGAAAGACAATGAGCAGTTCTTC. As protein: CASRKDNEQFF.

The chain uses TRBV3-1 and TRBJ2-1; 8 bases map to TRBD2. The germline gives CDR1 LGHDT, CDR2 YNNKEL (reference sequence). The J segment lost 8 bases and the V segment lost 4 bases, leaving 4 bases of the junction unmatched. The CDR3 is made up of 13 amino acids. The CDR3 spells CASSRGLDDEQFF. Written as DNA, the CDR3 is TGTGCCAGCAGCCGGGGACTAGACGATGAGCAGTTCTTC.

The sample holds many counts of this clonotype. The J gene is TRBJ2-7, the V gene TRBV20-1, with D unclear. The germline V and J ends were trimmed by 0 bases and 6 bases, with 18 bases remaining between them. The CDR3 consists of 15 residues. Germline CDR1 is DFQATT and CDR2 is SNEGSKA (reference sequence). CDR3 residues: CSARDSLGGFSEQYF. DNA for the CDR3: TGCAGTGCTAGAGATTCCCTCGGCGGCTTTAGCGAGCAGTACTTC.

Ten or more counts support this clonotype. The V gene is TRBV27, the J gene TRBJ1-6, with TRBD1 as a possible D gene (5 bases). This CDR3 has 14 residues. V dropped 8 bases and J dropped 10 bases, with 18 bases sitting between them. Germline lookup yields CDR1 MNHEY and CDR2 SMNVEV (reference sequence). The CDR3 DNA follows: TGTGCCAGCGGAATGGGGCAAGGGCACTCACCCCTCCACTTT. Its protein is CASGMGQGHSPLHF.

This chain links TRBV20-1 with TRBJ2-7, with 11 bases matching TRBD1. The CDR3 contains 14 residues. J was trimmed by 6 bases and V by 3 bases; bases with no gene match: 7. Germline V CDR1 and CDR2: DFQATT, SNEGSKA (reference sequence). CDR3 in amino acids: CSARGTGGLGEQYF. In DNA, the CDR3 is TGCAGTGCTAGGGGGACAGGGGGTCTCGGCGAGCAGTACTTC.

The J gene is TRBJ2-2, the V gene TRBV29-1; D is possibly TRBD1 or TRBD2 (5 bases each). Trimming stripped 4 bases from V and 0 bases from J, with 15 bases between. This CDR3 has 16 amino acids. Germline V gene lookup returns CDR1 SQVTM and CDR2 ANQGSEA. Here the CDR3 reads CSVAMVGTPNTGELFF. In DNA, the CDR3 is TGCAGCGTTGCAATGGTAGGGACCCCGAACACCGGGGAGCTGTTTTTT.